The 30 T cell receptor beta chains given below trace back to one sample, sequenced in a study of Graves' ophthalmopathy and Graves' hyperthyroidism. Researchers took RNA transcripts and amplified TCR beta CDR3 regions from them. Investigators did first-round RT-PCR with HTBI primers, then second-round multiplex PCR. From the multiplex PCR reads, TCRdb called clonotypes with MiXCR, one entry per CDR3 protein. The sample carries over a million distinct CDR3 sequences, less than 45% recorded once. Sequences were obtained from peripheral blood or thyroid tissue (not recorded which). The receptors originated from an adult man with Graves' hyperthyroidism.

This chain joins TRBV7-8 and TRBJ1-2; D is undetermined. Trimming stripped 6 bases from V and 4 bases from J, with 18 bases between. This CDR3 contains 15 residues. The germline CDR1 and CDR2 sequences are SGHVS and FQNEAQ. This CDR3 is CASRSGSGGFYGYTF. The CDR3, as DNA: TGTGCCAGCAGGTCTGGGAGCGGCGGCTTCTATGGCTACACCTTC. Combining the CDR3 with reference TRBV7-8 and TRBJ1-2 gives the whole variable domain GAGVSQSPRYKVAKRGQDVALRCDPISGHVSLFWYQQALGQGPEFLTYFQNEAQLDKSGLPSDRFFAERPEGSVSTLKIQRTQQEDSAVYLCASRSGSGGFYGYTFGSGTRLTVV.

The gene calls are TRBV4-3 and TRBJ2-7; possible D gene TRBD2, 7 bases. This CDR3 contains 16 residues. Trimming took off 0 bases at V and 2 bases at J, with 14 bases between the two ends. Germline V gene sequence: CDR1 LGHNA, CDR2 YSLEER. The DNA for the CDR3 is TGCGCCAGCAGCCAAGACCGGACGGGGGGCACCTACGAGCAGTACTTC. Translating it yields CASSQDRTGGTYEQYF.

This clonotype was counted at least ten times. V gene TRBV12-3 or TRBV12-4 combines with J gene TRBJ2-7; possible D gene TRBD2, 6 bases. The CDR3 length is 13 residues. V lost 7 bases and J lost 4, with 14 bases in between. The CDR3 sequence is CASTAGRTYEQYF. DNA of the CDR3: TGTGCCAGCACGGCGGGGAGGACGTACGAGCAGTACTTC.

The chain couples TRBV20-1 to TRBJ1-1; 10 nucleotides line up with TRBD1. The CDR3 runs to 13 residues. The J segment lost 5 bases and the V segment lost 7 bases, leaving 7 bases of the junction unmatched. The germline V gene encodes CDR1 DFQATT and CDR2 SNEGSKA (reference sequence). The DNA of the CDR3 is TGCAGTGGCGAGGGACAGGGGAGGACTGAAGCTTTCTTT. Amino acids: CSGEGQGRTEAFF.

V is TRBV20-1 and J is TRBJ2-5, with no clear D. The V end was cut by 3 bases, the J end by 3 bases, with 5 bases between. This CDR3 is built from 11 residues. Germline V CDR1 and CDR2: DFQATT, SNEGSKA (reference sequence). CDR3 nucleotide sequence: TGCAGTGCTAGGGCAGAAGAGACCCAGTACTTC. Its protein is CSARAEETQYF.

The CDR3 is CAISELRLAGVYEQYF. For the CDR3, the DNA is TGTGCCATCAGTGAGCTAAGGCTAGCGGGAGTGTACGAGCAGTACTTC. This sequence joins TRBV10-3 and TRBJ2-7; TRBD2 agrees at 10 bases. V gave up 2 bases and J gave up 4 bases; unmatched junction bases: 8. From germline, CDR1 is ENHRY and CDR2 SYGVKD. This CDR3 is 16 amino acids long.

The chain couples TRBV20-1 to TRBJ1-6; 8 bases agree with TRBD1. CDR1 and CDR2 (germline): DFQATT, SNEGSKA (reference sequence). The CDR3 contains 15 residues. The J segment lost 9 bases and the V segment lost 2 bases, leaving 9 bases of the junction unmatched. The CDR3 sequence: CSARPRGQAFSPLHF. The CDR3 DNA is TGCAGTGCTAGACCCAGGGGACAGGCCTTTTCACCCCTCCACTTT.

V and J are TRBV10-3 and TRBJ1-1; D is ambiguous. The CDR3 spans 13 residues. Deletions cut 5 bases from V and 7 bases from J, with 14 bases between. Germline V gene data show CDR1 as ENHRY and CDR2 as SYGVKD. The CDR3 nucleotides read TGTGCCATCAGTCGGTCCGCGGACTATGAAGCTTTCTTT. This sequence encodes CAISRSADYEAFF.

This clonotype appeared many times. The rearrangement links TRBV5-1 to TRBJ2-5, with TRBD2 identical over 11 bases. The germline V gene has CDR1 SGHRS and CDR2 YFSETQ. CDR3 size: 16 residues. The trim removed 3 bases at V and 4 bases at J, leaving 8 bases unmatched. The CDR3 sequence is CASSYGLAGDIETQYF. The CDR3 bases are TGCGCCAGCAGCTACGGACTAGCGGGCGACATAGAGACCCAGTACTTC.

The table lists this clonotype with many counts. V is TRBV5-1 and J is TRBJ1-6, with 10 bases that match TRBD1. The germline V gene has CDR1 SGHRS and CDR2 YFSETQ. The CDR3 runs 15 residues. J was trimmed by 8 bases and V by 3 bases; bases with no gene match: 5. The CDR3 DNA reads TGCGCCAGCAGCTGGACAGGGGGTATCGATTCACCCCTCCACTTT. Translating it yields CASSWTGGIDSPLHF.

V and J are TRBV27 and TRBJ2-7, with TRBD1 matching 11 bases. In germline, CDR1 is MNHEY, CDR2 SMNVEV (reference sequence). This CDR3 has 15 residues. V shed 7 bases and J 3 bases; nucleotides not matched to a gene: 8. The CDR3 DNA is TGTGCCAGCACCAGCCCGGGACAGGGGGTCTACGAGCAGTACTTC. Amino acid sequence: CASTSPGQGVYEQYF.

This clonotype appeared many times. The V and J genes are TRBV7-2 and TRBJ1-6; weak D call: TRBD1 (5 bases). V lost 2 bases and J lost 8, with 10 bases in between. CDR1 and CDR2 from the germline V gene are SGHTA and FQGNSA. The CDR3 extends over 14 amino acids. The CDR3 reads CASSLSGTDSPLHF. The CDR3 nucleotides read TGTGCCAGCAGCTTATCAGGGACTGATTCACCCCTCCACTTT.

This clonotype has a count of ten or more. The chain has TRBV5-1 and TRBJ1-1, with TRBD1 identical over 7 bases. This CDR3 has 14 residues. Germline V lookup: CDR1 SGHRS, CDR2 YFSETQ. Trimming at V came to 3 bases and at J to 0 bases, leaving 2 bases not matched to a gene. CDR3 coding DNA: TGCGCCAGCAGCTCGGACAGGCTGAACACTGAAGCTTTCTTT. Its translation is CASSSDRLNTEAFF.

This clonotype was seen a single time. Here the CDR3 DNA reads TGTGCCATCAGTGACCAGACTAGCGGGGGGTTACCGACAGAGACCCAGTACTTC. It encodes CAISDQTSGGLPTETQYF. The chain couples TRBV10-3 to TRBJ2-5, with 13 bases that match TRBD2. Germline assignment: CDR1 ENHRY and CDR2 SYGVKD. The CDR3 spans 18 residues. V lost 3 bases, J lost 4 bases, and 11 bases stayed unmatched.

There are many counts of this clonotype. This CDR3 reads CASSWTGNDQPQHF. CDR3 nucleotide sequence: TGTGCCAGCAGTTGGACAGGAAACGATCAGCCCCAGCATTTT. The chain uses TRBV2 and TRBJ1-5; 7 bases agree with TRBD1. The CDR3 covers 14 residues. J lost 5 bases, V lost 5 bases, and 6 bases had no gene match. The germline gives CDR1 SNHLY, CDR2 FYNNEI.

The rearrangement joins TRBV29-1 to TRBJ1-3, with 9 positions matching TRBD1. The CDR3 extends over 12 amino acids. Unmatched junction bases numbered 3, after V lost 4 bases and J lost 8 bases. Per germline, CDR1 SQVTM and CDR2 ANQGSEA. The CDR3 here is CSVGDRADTIYF. The CDR3 coding sequence is TGCAGCGTTGGGGACAGGGCGGACACCATATATTTT.

This clonotype was found many times. The V call is TRBV6-5, the J call TRBJ2-7, with a possible D match to TRBD1 (5 bases). This CDR3 contains 14 residues. Germline V CDR1 and CDR2: MNHEY, SVGAGI. V was cut by 7 bases and J by 0 bases, with 13 bases left in between. CDR3 coding DNA: TGTGCCAGCATGTCACAGGAAACCTCCTACGAGCAGTACTTC. The encoded protein is CASMSQETSYEQYF.

In this sample, this clonotype turned up many times. This chain connects TRBV7-3 to TRBJ2-2; tentatively, D is TRBD2 (5 bases). Germline-derived CDR1 and CDR2 are SGHTA and FQGTGA. V was clipped by 2 bases and J by 0 bases, with 10 bases between them. CDR3 size: 16 residues. The CDR3 bases are TGTGCCAGCAGCTTAGGCGGGCACGCGAACACCGGGGAGCTGTTTTTT. Translated: CASSLGGHANTGELFF.

This clonotype appeared many times. The chain recombines TRBV2 with TRBJ2-2, with 8 bases lining up with TRBD1. The junction had 4 bases not matched to a gene; V was cut back by 7 bases and J by 6 bases. The CDR3 runs 13 residues. Germline values: CDR1 SNHLY, CDR2 FYNNEI. The CDR3 is CASKDRASGELFF. DNA for the CDR3: TGTGCCAGCAAGGACAGGGCGTCCGGGGAGCTGTTTTTT.

This clonotype showed up many times. V is TRBV7-8 and J is TRBJ2-5, with D perhaps being TRBD1 or TRBD2 (6 bases each). From germline, CDR1 is SGHVS and CDR2 FQNEAQ. V lost 8 bases and J 5 bases, leaving 18 bases between the germline ends. The CDR3 is made up of 14 amino acids. The CDR3 DNA follows: TGTGCCAGCGGACTTAGGGGGGCGACGGAGACCCAGTACTTC. Protein sequence: CASGLRGATETQYF.

The genes are TRBV11-1 and TRBJ1-1, with D unclear. V was clipped by 2 bases and J by 3 bases, with 7 bases between them. This CDR3 is 13 amino acids long. Germline V gene sequence: CDR1 SGHAT, CDR2 FQDESV (reference sequence). The CDR3 spells CASSLFWDTEAFF. The CDR3 DNA reads as TGTGCCAGCAGCTTATTCTGGGACACTGAAGCTTTCTTT.

The chain is built from TRBV2 and TRBJ2-5; D might be TRBD1 or TRBD2, each matching 5 bases. The CDR3 consists of 11 residues. V lost 8 bases and J 6 bases, leaving 10 bases between the germline ends. Germline loops: CDR1 SNHLY, CDR2 FYNNEI. The CDR3 sequence is CASPREQTQYF. The CDR3, as DNA: TGTGCCAGCCCCAGGGAGCAGACCCAGTACTTC.

This CDR3 reads CASSFGATRAGYTF. The CDR3 DNA follows: TGTGCCAGCAGTTTCGGGGCCACCCGGGCTGGCTACACCTTC. The V gene is TRBV27, the J gene TRBJ1-2; D might be TRBD1 (5 bases). Germline-derived CDR1 and CDR2 are MNHEY and SMNVEV (reference sequence). The CDR3 is 14 residues long. The V and J ends lost 3 bases and 7 bases respectively, with 15 bases between them.

The chain joins TRBV12-3 or TRBV12-4 to TRBJ2-7; either TRBD1 or TRBD2 may supply D (6 bases each). Trimming removed 4 bases from V and 3 bases from J, with 10 bases in between. The length of the CDR3 is 13 residues. CDR3: CASSWGAVYEQYF. DNA for the CDR3: TGTGCCAGCAGTTGGGGGGCCGTCTACGAGCAGTACTTC.

This clonotype was picked up a small number of times. V usage is TRBV30 and J usage is TRBJ1-1; unclear D gene. Looked up from germline, CDR1 is GTSNPN and CDR2 is SVGIG (reference sequence). The V end lost 8 bases, the J end lost 4 bases, and 8 bases lay between the germline ends. The CDR3 runs to 10 residues. The CDR3 here is CAAGSTEAFF. In DNA, the CDR3 is TGTGCCGCCGGGTCCACTGAAGCTTTCTTT.

This clonotype has ten or more counts. CDR3 sequence: CATSRVIGSDHLGTQYF. DNA for the CDR3: TGTGCCACCAGCAGAGTAATAGGGAGTGACCACCTAGGGACCCAGTACTTC. The V and J genes are TRBV15 and TRBJ2-5; D possibly corresponds to TRBD2 (5 bases). Germline V gives CDR1 LNHNV, CDR2 YYDKDF (reference sequence). This CDR3 has 17 residues. Trimming stripped 1 base from V and 7 bases from J, with 22 bases between.

This clonotype was observed many times. The chain recombines TRBV25-1 with TRBJ1-1; D unresolved. With 0 bases removed from V and 3 bases from J, the gap between germline ends came to 5 bases. Germline CDR1 reads MGHDK; CDR2 reads SYGVNS. The CDR3 totals 13 residues. The CDR3, as DNA: TGTGCCAGCAGTGAATATGGGGACACTGAAGCTTTCTTT. Its translation is CASSEYGDTEAFF. The variable domain in full, with the rest retrieved from reference TRBV25-1 and TRBJ1-1, is EADIYQTPRYLVIGTGKKITLECSQTMGHDKMYWYQQDPGMELHLIHYSYGVNSTEKGDLSSESTVSRIRTEHFPLTLESARPSHTSQYLCASSEYGDTEAFFGQGTRLTVV.

This clonotype was counted ten times or more. The CDR3: CASSMAGGETQYF. The CDR3 DNA is TGTGCCAGTAGTATGGCAGGGGGAGAGACCCAGTACTTC. This chain connects TRBV19 to TRBJ2-5; the match to TRBD1 covers 7 bases. The germline CDR1 and CDR2 sequences are LNHDA and SQIVND (reference sequence). The CDR3 is 13 amino acids. The ends lost 3 bases at V and 4 bases at J; junction bases unmatched: 2.

In this sample, this clonotype turned up many times. At one boundary the junction diverges from the germline segment, which might be a read error. The genes are TRBV20-1 and TRBJ1-5, with a possible D match to TRBD1 (5 bases). CDR3 length equals 16 residues. Germline lookup yields CDR1 DFQATT and CDR2 SNEGSKA (reference sequence). The CDR3 bases are TGCAGTGCTCGAGACGCTCGGGGGACTAGCAATCAGCCCCAGCATTTT. Residues: CSARDARGTSNQPQHF.

This clonotype was detected a few times. The chain joins TRBV7-9 to TRBJ2-7, with 9 nucleotides matching TRBD2. Germline V CDR1 and CDR2: SEHNR, FQNEAQ (reference sequence). The trim removed 5 bases at V and 5 bases at J, leaving 13 bases unmatched. The CDR3 sequence is 16 residues long. In nucleotides, the CDR3 is TGTGCCAGCAGCATAATCTTAGCGGGAGTGAACCACGAGCAGTACTTC. Its translation: CASSIILAGVNHEQYF.